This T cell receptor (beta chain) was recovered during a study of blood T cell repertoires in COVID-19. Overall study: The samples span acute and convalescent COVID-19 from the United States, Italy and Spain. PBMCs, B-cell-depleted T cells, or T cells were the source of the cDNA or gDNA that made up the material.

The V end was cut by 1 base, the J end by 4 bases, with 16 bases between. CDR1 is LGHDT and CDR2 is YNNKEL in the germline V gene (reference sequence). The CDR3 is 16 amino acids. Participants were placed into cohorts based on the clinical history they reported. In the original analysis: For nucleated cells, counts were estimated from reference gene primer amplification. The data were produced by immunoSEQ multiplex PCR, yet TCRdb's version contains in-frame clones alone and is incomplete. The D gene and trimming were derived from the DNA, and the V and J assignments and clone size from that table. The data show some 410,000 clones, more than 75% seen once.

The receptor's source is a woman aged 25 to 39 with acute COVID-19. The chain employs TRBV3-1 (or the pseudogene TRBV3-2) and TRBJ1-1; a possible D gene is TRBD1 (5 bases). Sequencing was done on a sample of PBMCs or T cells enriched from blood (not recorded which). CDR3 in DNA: TGTGCCAGCAGCCAAGGACCGGGACTCGGGGGCACTGAAGCTTTCTTT. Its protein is CASSQGPGLGGTEAFF.